These 14 T cell receptor beta chains were all obtained from the same sample, sequenced in a study of beta chain features in type 1 diabetes. The investigators reverse transcribed all of the isolated RNA, so they sequenced expressed TCRB transcripts. Profiling relied on immunoSEQ multiplex PCR, and the TCRdb table lists in-frame clones only, not all of them. The sample records roughly 230,000 clones, 9% to 10% being singletons. Sequencing used naive CD4+ T cells from blood. Every receptor here comes from a woman aged 18 to 35 in good health.

The genes are TRBV28 and TRBJ2-7, with 7 bases aligning to TRBD1. This CDR3 contains 15 residues. Germline lookup yields CDR1 MDHEN and CDR2 SYDVKM. J lost 1 base, V lost 6 bases, and 9 bases had no gene match. CDR3 amino acids: CASSTYGQVSYEQYF. As DNA, the CDR3 is TGTGCCAGCAGCACCTATGGACAGGTTTCCTACGAGCAGTACTTC.

There are a few counts of this clone. Distinct nucleotide sequences in the sample also encode this CDR3. The chain links TRBV29-1 to TRBJ2-7; D uncertain. Germline V gives CDR1 SQVTM, CDR2 ANQGSEA. V lost 4 bases to trimming and J lost 0 bases, with 7 bases between them. CDR3 length: 12 residues. CDR3 in DNA: TGCAGCGTTGGGCAGGCCTCCTACGAGCAGTACTTC. It is translated as CSVGQASYEQYF.

The table lists this clone with a few counts. V and J are TRBV18 and TRBJ2-7, with 10 bases matching TRBD1. Germline CDR1 reads KGHSH; CDR2 reads LQKENI. The length of the CDR3 is 15 residues. The V segment lost 3 bases and the J segment 5 bases; nucleotides outside the gene matches: 7. The CDR3 coding sequence is TGTGCCAGCTCACCGGGACAGGGGATTAGGAACGAGCAGTACTTC. Amino acid sequence: CASSPGQGIRNEQYF.

The gene calls are TRBV30 and TRBJ2-4, with D perhaps matching TRBD1 (5 bases). CDR3 length equals 11 residues. Trimming stripped 1 base from V and 7 bases from J, with 5 bases between. Germline CDR1 GTSNPN, CDR2 SVGIG (reference sequence). The CDR3 DNA sequence: TGTGCCTGGAGTGAGGGGAACATTCAGTACTTC. This codes for CAWSEGNIQYF.

The rearrangement uses TRBV7-2 and TRBJ2-4; D remains unclear. The CDR3 runs to 15 residues. The V gene's germline CDR1 is SGHTA and CDR2 FQGNSA. Trimming removed 1 base from V and 3 bases from J, with 10 bases in between. CDR3 coding DNA: TGTGCCAGCAGCTTAGTATCCGGGTACAAAAACATTCAGTACTTC. Translated: CASSLVSGYKNIQYF.

This chain uses TRBV28 with TRBJ2-7, with 9 bases lining up with TRBD1. This CDR3 has 15 amino acids. After removal of 6 bases from V and 3 bases from J, the junction contained 9 bases not matched to a gene. Per germline, CDR1 MDHEN and CDR2 SYDVKM. The CDR3 bases are TGTGCCAGCAGCTACGGGACAGGGAATTACTACGAGCAGTACTTC. Its protein product is CASSYGTGNYYEQYF. The full variable domain, in which reference TRBV28 and TRBJ2-7 provide the parts outside the CDR3, is DVKVTQSSRYLVKRTGEKVFLECVQDMDHENMFWYRQDPGLGLRLIYFSYDVKMKEKGDIPEGYSVSREKKERFSLILESASTNQTSMYLCASSYGTGNYYEQYFGPGTRLTVT.

The chain has TRBV2 and TRBJ2-6; 7 bases line up with TRBD1. Germline V lookup: CDR1 SNHLY, CDR2 FYNNEI. V gave up 4 bases and J gave up 0 bases; unmatched junction bases: 9. The CDR3 loop spans 18 amino acids. CDR3 DNA sequence: TGTGCCAGCAGTGGCCACAGGGGTCTTAACTCTGGGGCCAACGTCCTGACTTTC. Translating it yields CASSGHRGLNSGANVLTF.

This clone was detected a few times. CDR3 amino acids: CASSSRTGGAVGYTF. CDR3 nucleotide sequence: TGTGCCAGTAGTTCCCGGACAGGGGGCGCGGTTGGCTACACCTTC. The chain couples TRBV19 to TRBJ1-2, with 11 nucleotides matching TRBD1. The germline CDR1 and CDR2 sequences are LNHDA and SQIVND (reference sequence). This CDR3 contains 15 residues. With 5 bases clipped from V and 7 bases from J, the junction kept 9 bases outside the gene matches.

This clone has only a few counts. CDR3 region: CASSLGLSVYEQYF. CDR3 nucleotide sequence: TGCGCCAGCAGCTTGGGACTCTCCGTCTACGAGCAGTACTTC. This rearrangement joins TRBV5-1 to TRBJ2-7; no reliable D call. V was cut by 0 bases and J by 3 bases, with 10 bases left in between. In germline, CDR1 is SGHRS, CDR2 YFSETQ. The CDR3 spans 14 residues.

The chain links TRBV5-5 to TRBJ2-7, with 7 positions matching TRBD2. CDR1 is SGHKS and CDR2 is YYEKEE in the germline V gene (reference sequence). This CDR3 is 15 amino acids long. V was clipped by 0 bases and J by 3 bases; unmatched bases: 6. Here the CDR3 reads CASSLGLAEIYEQYF. DNA of the CDR3: TGTGCCAGCAGCTTGGGTCTAGCGGAAATCTACGAGCAGTACTTC. Variable domain in full (rest from reference TRBV5-5 and TRBJ2-7): DAGVTQSPTHLIKTRGQQVTLRCSPISGHKSVSWYQQVLGQGPQFIFQYYEKEERGRGNFPDRFSARQFPNYSSELNVNALLLGDSALYLCASSLGLAEIYEQYFGPGTRLTVT.

The rearrangement joins TRBV6-5 to TRBJ1-2; tentative D call: TRBD1 (6 bases). V shed 0 bases and J shed 6 bases, with 14 bases lying between them. Per germline, CDR1 MNHEY and CDR2 SVGAGI. The CDR3 covers 15 residues. CDR3 sequence reads: CASSYSIGGEHGYTF. The DNA for the CDR3 is TGTGCCAGCAGTTACTCGATAGGGGGGGAGCATGGCTACACCTTC.

V and J are TRBV30 and TRBJ1-2; TRBD1 aligns across 7 bases. V shed 1 base, J shed 8 bases, and the junction held 7 bases outside the gene matches. Per germline, CDR1 GTSNPN and CDR2 SVGIG (reference sequence). The CDR3 has 13 amino acids. The CDR3 spells CAWSEGQGDGYTF. CDR3 bases: TGTGCCTGGAGTGAGGGGCAGGGGGACGGCTACACCTTC. Looking up the rest from reference TRBV30 and TRBJ1-2 gives the full variable domain: SQTIHQWPATLVQPVGSPLSLECTVEGTSNPNLYWYRQAAGRGLQLLFYSVGIGQISSEVPQNLSASRPQDRQFILSSKKLLLSDSGFYLCAWSEGQGDGYTFGSGTRLTVV.

This clone was observed a handful of times. V gene TRBV10-3 combines with J gene TRBJ1-4; D call uncertain. This CDR3 is 13 amino acids long. V was shortened by 7 bases and J by 6 bases, with 12 bases between the two germline ends. Germline-derived CDR1 and CDR2 are ENHRY and SYGVKD. In DNA, the CDR3 is TGTGCCATCAAGGAGAGGCCGGATGAAAAACTGTTTTTT. It yields the protein CAIKERPDEKLFF.

This clone was counted only a few times. DNA for the CDR3: TGTGCCAGCAGCGTACTACCACGCACAGATACGCAGTATTTT. Its translation is CASSVLPRTDTQYF. V usage is TRBV9 and J usage is TRBJ2-3; D is unresolved. Germline assignment: CDR1 SGDLS and CDR2 YYNGEE. There are 14 residues in the CDR3. Deletions cut 1 base from V and 1 base from J, with 7 bases between.